Shown below are 29 T cell receptor beta chains from a single sample sequenced in a study of T cell responses to AZD1222 COVID-19 vaccine. Some clones are missing from TCRdb's copy, which holds only in-frame ones; the method was immunoSEQ multiplex PCR. The sample has roughly 150,000 clones; about 88% are singletons. This sample comprised peripheral blood, obtained after recovery from COVID-19. These receptors were obtained from an adult who had recovered from COVID-19.

The chain carries TRBV19 and TRBJ1-4, with no clear D. Germline-derived CDR1 and CDR2 are LNHDA and SQIVND (reference sequence). V lost 1 base, J lost 4 bases, and 13 bases lay in between. CDR3 size: 16 residues. The CDR3 loop reads CASSIGGTRGNEKLFF. The CDR3 DNA follows: TGTGCCAGTAGTATAGGTGGCACCCGGGGTAATGAAAAACTGTTTTTT.

The chain joins TRBV28 to TRBJ1-2; the D is unclear. Trimming stripped 5 bases from V and 8 bases from J, with 15 bases between. Germline CDR1 and CDR2: MDHEN and SYDVKM. The CDR3 is 13 residues long. CDR3 bases: TGTGCCAGCAGTACCCCCGGGGTAGGGGGCTACACCTTC. Protein: CASSTPGVGGYTF.

The rearrangement uses TRBV6-4 and TRBJ1-1; D not resolved. The CDR3 runs 13 residues. V lost 0 bases and J lost 4, with 6 bases in between. CDR1 is MRHNA and CDR2 is SNTAGT in the germline V gene. CDR3 sequence: CASSDSPGTEAFF. The CDR3 bases are TGTGCCAGCAGTGACTCCCCGGGCACTGAAGCTTTCTTT.

The chain carries TRBV5-1 and TRBJ1-2, with 8 nucleotides matching TRBD1. Trimming removed 3 bases from V and 4 bases from J; junction bases left unmatched: 5. CDR3 length: 14 residues. Germline values: CDR1 SGHRS, CDR2 YFSETQ. The CDR3 DNA reads TGCGCCAGCAGCTCCGGGACAGGATCCTATGGCTACACCTTC. Translated: CASSSGTGSYGYTF.

This chain links TRBV4-2 with TRBJ2-4; possibly TRBD1 for D (7 bases). Per the germline V gene, CDR1 is LGHNA and CDR2 is YNFKEQ. The CDR3 runs to 19 residues. The V and J ends lost 3 bases and 0 bases respectively, with 21 bases between them. The CDR3 loop reads CASSHRGRTGDLAKNIQYF. CDR3 DNA: TGTGCCAGCAGCCACCGGGGGCGGACAGGAGATCTAGCCAAAAACATTCAGTACTTC.

This clone was observed a single time. This chain links TRBV6-5 with TRBJ1-2; 8 bases line up with TRBD1. V trimming: 0 bases; J trimming: 4 bases; junction bases outside the gene matches: 7. The germline V gene has CDR1 MNHEY and CDR2 SVGAGI. The CDR3 runs 16 residues. The CDR3 loop reads CASSYSTLQGGYGYTF. The CDR3 DNA sequence: TGTGCCAGCAGTTACTCGACCTTACAGGGGGGCTATGGCTACACCTTC.

The V call is TRBV18, the J call TRBJ2-1; TRBD2 might be the D (5 bases). This CDR3 is 15 amino acids long. The germline V gene encodes CDR1 KGHSH and CDR2 LQKENI. V lost 4 bases to trimming and J lost 2 bases, with 12 bases between them. This CDR3 is CASSQVGGTYNEQFF. For the CDR3, the DNA is TGTGCCAGCTCACAGGTTGGAGGCACCTACAATGAGCAGTTCTTC.

The CDR3 sequence: CASSYSTVAGDNEQFF. Written as DNA, the CDR3 is TGTGCCAGCAGTTACTCGACAGTTGCAGGGGACAATGAGCAGTTCTTC. This chain connects TRBV6-5 to TRBJ2-1, with D possibly matching TRBD1 (6 bases). This CDR3 contains 16 residues. Trimming removed 0 bases at V and 5 bases at J, with 14 bases between. Germline V gives CDR1 MNHEY, CDR2 SVGAGI.

The rearrangement uses TRBV11-2 and TRBJ1-2; a weak D match, TRBD1 (6 bases). Deletions cut 5 bases from V and 8 bases from J, with 18 bases between. Germline values: CDR1 SGHAT, CDR2 FQNNGV. The CDR3 extends over 14 amino acids. The CDR3 loop reads CASSKGHLLGGYTF. The CDR3, as DNA: TGTGCCAGCAGCAAGGGACACTTGCTGGGGGGCTACACCTTC.

This clone was recorded once. The J gene is TRBJ2-4, the V gene TRBV28, with 8 bases matching TRBD1. CDR3 length: 16 residues. Germline CDR1 MDHEN, CDR2 SYDVKM. V shed 6 bases, J shed 4 bases, and the junction held 11 bases outside the gene matches. This chain's CDR3 is CASSTLGTGDKNIQYF. The CDR3 coding sequence is TGTGCCAGCAGCACTTTGGGGACAGGTGATAAAAACATTCAGTACTTC.

This chain joins TRBV29-1 and TRBJ2-3, with D perhaps matching TRBD2 (5 bases). The CDR3 sequence is 14 residues long. Germline CDR1 and CDR2: SQVTM and ANQGSEA. V lost 4 bases to trimming and J lost 2 bases, with 13 bases between them. In DNA, the CDR3 is TGCAGCGTTGGGAGGCAGACCATCACAGATACGCAGTATTTT. Its protein product is CSVGRQTITDTQYF.

The gene calls are TRBV3-1 (or the pseudogene TRBV3-2) and TRBJ1-6, with D unclear. V was clipped by 3 bases and J by 9 bases, with 9 bases between them. This CDR3 spans 13 amino acids. The germline CDR1 and CDR2 sequences are LGHDT and YNNKEL (reference sequence). This CDR3 reads CASSHGGGSPLHF. The CDR3 coding sequence is TGTGCCAGCAGCCACGGAGGTGGTTCACCCCTCCACTTT.

Of note for this clone: The identical CDR3 is also encoded by other nucleotide sequences in the sample. The V gene is TRBV5-4, the J gene TRBJ2-5; D gene ambiguous. Germline assignment: CDR1 SGHNT and CDR2 YYREEE (reference sequence). This CDR3 is built from 11 residues. Between the trimmed V and J ends, which lost 0 bases and 3 bases, there was a span of 0 bases. CDR3 region: CASSLEETQYF. The CDR3 DNA is TGTGCCAGCAGCTTGGAAGAGACCCAGTACTTC.

This clone showed up just a few times. The genes are TRBV5-6 and TRBJ1-2; tentatively, D is TRBD1 (6 bases). Germline-derived CDR1 and CDR2 are SGHDT and YYEEEE. Trimming stripped 4 bases from V and 3 bases from J, with 13 bases between. The length of the CDR3 is 14 residues. The CDR3 region is CASSLQGLDYGYTF. The CDR3 region has the DNA TGTGCCAGCAGCCTGCAGGGGCTCGACTATGGCTACACCTTC.

This clone was counted between two and nine times. This rearrangement joins TRBV5-6 to TRBJ2-3; TRBD2 matches 14 bases. The CDR3 extends over 18 amino acids. After removal of 3 bases from V and 2 bases from J, the junction contained 8 bases not matched to a gene. CDR1 and CDR2 from the germline V gene are SGHDT and YYEEEE. CDR3 residues: CASSSLMTSGRVTDTQYF. CDR3 nucleotide sequence: TGTGCCAGCAGCTCTTTGATGACTAGCGGGAGGGTCACAGATACGCAGTATTTT.

The chain couples TRBV4-1 to TRBJ1-1; TRBD1 aligns across 9 bases. V was pared by 3 bases and J by 0 bases, with 2 bases of the junction left unmatched. The CDR3 spans 15 residues. The germline V gene encodes CDR1 MGHRA and CDR2 YSYEKL. The CDR3 DNA reads as TGCGCCAGCAGCCATGGGACAGGGATGAACACTGAAGCTTTCTTT. Translated, it gives CASSHGTGMNTEAFF.

The chain uses TRBV18 and TRBJ2-7, with TRBD2 as a possible D gene (6 bases). CDR3 length: 13 amino acids. Trimming took 6 bases from V and 2 from J, leaving 11 bases between them. The germline V gene encodes CDR1 KGHSH and CDR2 LQKENI. The CDR3 loop is CASSRGRTYEQYF. The CDR3 DNA sequence: TGTGCCAGCTCCCGAGGGAGGACCTACGAGCAGTACTTC. Drawing the rest from reference TRBV18 and TRBJ2-7, the complete variable domain is NAGVMQNPRHLVRRRGQEARLRCSPMKGHSHVYWYRQLPEEGLKFMVYLQKENIIDESGMPKERFSAEFPKEGPSILRIQQVVRGDSAAYFCASSRGRTYEQYFGPGTRLTVT.

The chain links TRBV7-6 to TRBJ1-1; a possible D gene is TRBD1 (6 bases). With 5 bases removed from V and 3 bases from J, the gap between germline ends came to 16 bases. The germline V gene encodes CDR1 SGHVS and CDR2 FNYEAQ. CDR3 size: 15 residues. The CDR3 region has the DNA TGTGCCAGCAGCCTTAACAGGGCTCCGGACACTGAAGCTTTCTTT. The encoded protein is CASSLNRAPDTEAFF.

V is TRBV7-3 and J is TRBJ2-1; TRBD2 matches at 12 bases. The germline gives CDR1 SGHTA, CDR2 FQGTGA. The CDR3 runs to 21 residues. The ends lost 5 bases at V and 0 bases at J; junction bases unmatched: 17. CDR3 bases: TGTGCCAGCAGCGCCCACCCCTCGACTAGCGGGGGCCCCAGCTCCTACAATGAGCAGTTCTTC. Amino acids: CASSAHPSTSGGPSSYNEQFF.

V gene TRBV4-3 combines with J gene TRBJ1-5; TRBD1 might be the D (5 bases). The CDR3 totals 15 residues. The V and J ends lost 1 base and 8 bases respectively, with 15 bases between them. Germline V lookup: CDR1 LGHNA, CDR2 YSLEER. The CDR3 sequence: CASSQVFGGSEPQHF. As DNA, the CDR3 is TGCGCCAGCAGCCAAGTTTTCGGGGGATCAGAGCCCCAGCATTTT.

The V call is TRBV29-1, the J call TRBJ2-3, with D possibly called TRBD1 or TRBD2 (6 bases each). The germline gives CDR1 SQVTM, CDR2 ANQGSEA. V lost 7 bases, J lost 6 bases, and 14 bases lay in between. The CDR3 covers 12 residues. The CDR3 DNA is TGCAGCGGAAATCCGGGGGCCGATACGCAGTATTTT. Amino acid sequence: CSGNPGADTQYF.

CDR3 sequence reads: CASSFRTGQILHF. The CDR3 DNA follows: TGTGCCAGCAGCTTTCGGACAGGCCAGATATTACATTTT. J is TRBJ1-5 and V is TRBV7-2; 7 nucleotides line up with TRBD1. The germline CDR1 and CDR2 sequences are SGHTA and FQGNSA. This CDR3 has 13 residues. Trimming removed 3 bases from V and 16 bases from J; junction bases left unmatched: 12.

V and J are TRBV19 and TRBJ1-1, with D tentatively TRBD1 (6 bases). V dropped 2 bases and J dropped 1 base, with 14 bases sitting between them. Germline CDR1 reads LNHDA; CDR2 reads SQIVND (reference sequence). CDR3 length equals 16 residues. CDR3 amino acids: CASSIFRGGRNTEAFF. The CDR3 nucleotides read TGTGCCAGTAGTATATTTAGGGGGGGTCGGAACACTGAAGCTTTCTTT.

The chain couples TRBV11-2 to TRBJ2-7; D is unclear. The CDR3 extends over 14 amino acids. Deletions cut 0 bases from V and 3 bases from J, with 9 bases between. Germline V gene data show CDR1 as SGHAT and CDR2 as FQNNGV. This chain's CDR3 is CASSLDGGFYEQYF. The CDR3 DNA reads as TGTGCCAGCAGCTTAGATGGTGGGTTCTACGAGCAGTACTTC.

The chain carries TRBV6-2 or TRBV6-3 and TRBJ2-4, with 8 bases matching TRBD2. V shed 4 bases and J 9 bases; nucleotides not matched to a gene: 17. Germline loops: CDR1 MNHEY, CDR2 SVGEGT. This CDR3 region has 17 residues. This chain's CDR3 is CASSSIRSGEPSGIQYF. The CDR3, as DNA: TGTGCCAGCAGTTCTATCCGTAGCGGGGAGCCTTCGGGCATTCAGTACTTC.

CDR3 in amino acids: CATSRDMGQGYF. The CDR3 coding sequence is TGTGCCACCAGCAGAGATATGGGGCAGGGGTACTTC. The chain uses TRBV15 and TRBJ2-7; a weak D match, TRBD1 (5 bases). This CDR3 spans 12 amino acids. The V and J ends lost 0 bases and 12 bases respectively, with 12 bases between them. Germline V gene lookup returns CDR1 LNHNV and CDR2 YYDKDF (reference sequence).

The rearrangement joins TRBV5-1 to TRBJ2-7; 13 bases agree with TRBD2. Germline V gene data show CDR1 as SGHRS and CDR2 as YFSETQ. The V and J ends lost 4 bases and 0 bases, in that order; junction bases with no gene match: 4. CDR3 size: 16 residues. The chain's CDR3 is CASSLGLAGSSYEQYF. The CDR3 nucleotides are TGCGCCAGCAGCCTGGGACTAGCGGGGAGCTCCTACGAGCAGTACTTC.

The genes are TRBV5-1 and TRBJ1-2; no reliable D call. CDR3 length: 16 amino acids. The V and J ends lost 2 bases and 2 bases respectively, with 16 bases between them. In germline, CDR1 is SGHRS, CDR2 YFSETQ. The chain's CDR3 is CASSFPGSLQNYGYTF. The CDR3 nucleotides are TGCGCCAGCAGCTTCCCGGGGTCCCTCCAAAACTATGGCTACACCTTC.

The chain has TRBV6-4 and TRBJ2-1; D unresolved. V lost 3 bases and J lost 2, with 11 bases in between. The CDR3 runs to 15 residues. Germline-derived CDR1 and CDR2 are MRHNA and SNTAGT. CDR3 protein: CASSEGQRTYNEQFF. CDR3 nucleotide sequence: TGTGCCAGCAGTGAAGGGCAGAGAACCTACAATGAGCAGTTCTTC.